The 19 T cell receptor beta chains presented below share a single source sample, sequenced in a study of T cell repertoires in cytomegalovirus infection (dated by TCRdb to between 2018 and 2021). The data were produced on an Illumina HiSeq 1500. The public sequencing data were trimmed at Q25 with fastp and processed into clonotypes with MiXCR by TCRdb, which kept only in-frame beta chains. Each CDR3 protein appears once, grouped with its most common genes and DNA. In this sample the table shows around 740,000 distinct CDR3 sequences, about 40% of which occur a single time. 2.8% of the sample goes to the ten largest clones. Material: PBMCs. These receptors were obtained from a human donor in good health (CMV status not recorded). Some clones in this sample may be carry-over from other donors' samples.

This clonotype was detected only a few times. The V gene is TRBV6-8, the J gene TRBJ2-7, with 9 nucleotides matching TRBD2. From germline, CDR1 is MNHGY and CDR2 SAAAGT. The CDR3 runs 15 residues. Losses at the gene ends were 5 bases for V and 4 bases for J; bases not matched to a gene: 9. CDR3: CASSLGGGLAYEQYF. The CDR3 bases are TGTGCCAGCAGTCTTGGAGGGGGACTAGCTTACGAGCAGTACTTC.

This clonotype was observed a handful of times. The CDR3 region has the DNA TGTGCCAGCAGCTTGGAAGGAAAATTCTACGAGCAGTACTTC. Amino acid sequence: CASSLEGKFYEQYF. The J gene is TRBJ2-7, the V gene TRBV5-5; D is unclear. This CDR3 has 14 amino acids. V lost 0 bases and J 3 bases, leaving 10 bases between the germline ends. Germline CDR1 and CDR2: SGHKS and YYEKEE (reference sequence).

This clonotype has ten or more counts. The rearrangement links TRBV7-2 to TRBJ2-5; the D gene could be TRBD1 or TRBD2 (5 bases each). The CDR3 length is 16 residues. Germline V lookup: CDR1 SGHTA, CDR2 FQGNSA. Deletions cut 3 bases from V and 7 bases from J, with 21 bases between. This chain's CDR3 is CASSFMPGGTDGTQYF. CDR3 DNA sequence: TGTGCCAGCAGCTTTATGCCGGGTGGGACCGACGGGACCCAGTACTTC.

The chain carries TRBV5-5 and TRBJ1-6; D remains ambiguous. Germline-derived CDR1 and CDR2 are SGHKS and YYEKEE (reference sequence). The germline V and J ends were trimmed by 2 bases and 10 bases, with 13 bases remaining between them. The CDR3 is made up of 14 amino acids. The CDR3 spells CASSLQIRGSPLHF. The CDR3 DNA follows: TGTGCCAGCAGCTTACAGATTCGAGGCTCACCCCTCCACTTT. Based on the CDR3 plus reference TRBV5-5 and TRBJ1-6, the full variable domain is DAGVTQSPTHLIKTRGQQVTLRCSPISGHKSVSWYQQVLGQGPQFIFQYYEKEERGRGNFPDRFSARQFPNYSSELNVNALLLGDSALYLCASSLQIRGSPLHFGNGTRLTVT.

Notes on this clonotype: This CDR3 is missing its conserved last phenylalanine or tryptophan, likely due to a read error. The V call is TRBV11-1, the J call TRBJ1-1; D ambiguous. The CDR3 is made up of 16 amino acids. In germline, CDR1 is SGHAT, CDR2 FQDESV (reference sequence). V was clipped by 5 bases and J by 2 bases, with 18 bases between them. The CDR3 region has the DNA TGTGCCAGCAGCCCACTACCCGAATACTATAACACTGAAGCTTTCTGT. It codes for CASSPLPEYYNTEAFC.

In regard to this clonotype: A much bigger clone sits one base away, suggesting this may be a read error. No conserved phenylalanine or tryptophan is present at the end of the CDR3, so a read error is the likely explanation. The rearrangement joins TRBV14 to TRBJ2-7; D unclear. Germline CDR1 SGHDN, CDR2 FVKESK. Trimming took 4 bases from V and 1 from J, leaving 11 bases between them. The CDR3 is 14 residues long. The CDR3 loop is CASSLVATSYEQYY. The CDR3 DNA reads TGTGCCAGCAGCCTCGTCGCTACTTCCTACGAGCAGTACTAC.

This clonotype was picked up many times. The rearrangement links TRBV7-6 to TRBJ1-6, with D perhaps TRBD1 (6 bases). CDR3 length: 17 amino acids. Per germline, CDR1 SGHVS and CDR2 FNYEAQ. Trimming removed 0 bases from V and 4 bases from J, with 13 bases in between. The CDR3 sequence: CASSLAKTGGYNSPLHF. The DNA of the CDR3 is TGTGCCAGCAGCTTAGCGAAGACAGGAGGTTATAATTCACCCCTCCACTTT.

The chain links TRBV27 to TRBJ2-7, with D tentatively TRBD1 or TRBD2 (6 bases each). V was pared by 5 bases and J by 3 bases, with 20 bases between. The germline CDR1 and CDR2 sequences are MNHEY and SMNVEV (reference sequence). The CDR3 sequence is 16 residues long. The CDR3 region is CASSLWVLGGYYEQYF. In DNA form, the CDR3 reads TGTGCCAGCAGTCTCTGGGTGCTAGGGGGGTACTACGAGCAGTACTTC.

The sample holds a few counts of this clonotype. The rearrangement links TRBV11-2 to TRBJ2-1; no clear D gene. V lost 1 base and J lost 5, with 18 bases in between. CDR1 and CDR2 from the germline V gene are SGHAT and FQNNGV. The CDR3 length is 17 residues. The CDR3 nucleotides read TGTGCCAGCAGCTTAGTGGGGTGGACCATTAGCCACAATGAGCAGTTCTTC. Its translation is CASSLVGWTISHNEQFF.

The chain has TRBV7-9 and TRBJ1-1; D gene ambiguous. This CDR3 region has 13 residues. V was cut by 5 bases and J by 1 base, with 8 bases left in between. Germline values: CDR1 SEHNR, CDR2 FQNEAQ (reference sequence). The CDR3 nucleotides read TGTGCCAGCAGCAAAAGACAGAACACTGAAGCTTTCTTT. This sequence encodes CASSKRQNTEAFF.

V is TRBV6-2 or TRBV6-3 and J is TRBJ1-5, with D possibly TRBD1 on 5 matching bases. CDR1 is MNHEY, CDR2 SVGEGT, per germline. The CDR3 totals 13 residues. Trimming took 7 bases from V and 6 from J, leaving 13 bases between them. CDR3 bases: TGTGCCAGCACCCCCTCCGGGACTCAGCCCCAGCATTTT. As protein: CASTPSGTQPQHF.

The genes are TRBV5-4 and TRBJ2-1, with D possibly being TRBD1 or TRBD2 (5 bases each). This CDR3 has 15 amino acids. Germline assignment: CDR1 SGHNT and CDR2 YYREEE (reference sequence). V shed 4 bases and J shed 6 bases, with 17 bases lying between them. The CDR3: CASSPEVLGVNEQFF. CDR3 DNA sequence: TGTGCCAGCAGCCCGGAGGTACTAGGGGTCAATGAGCAGTTCTTC.

Details on this clonotype: The CDR3 does not close with the conserved phenylalanine or tryptophan, likely indicating a read error. V usage is TRBV12-3 or TRBV12-4 and J usage is TRBJ2-5; 10 bases fit TRBD2. J gave up 4 bases and V 8 bases, and 16 bases lay outside the gene matches. The CDR3 spans 17 residues. CDR3 sequence reads: CASSADISGRRAETQYL. The CDR3 DNA follows: TGTGCCAGCTCTGCCGATATTAGCGGGAGGAGAGCAGAGACCCAGTACTTA.

In its sample, this clonotype was seen a few times. V gene TRBV18 combines with J gene TRBJ2-1, with a weak D call TRBD1 (8 bases). V shed 6 bases and J shed 12 bases, with 24 bases lying between them. CDR1 is KGHSH and CDR2 is LQKENI in the germline V gene. The CDR3 covers 15 residues. In DNA, the CDR3 is TGTGCCAGCTCGACCGGGGGGCAGGGGGCGCAGCGGCAGTTCTTC. Translating gives CASSTGGQGAQRQFF.

This clonotype occurred many times. The rearrangement uses TRBV7-2 and TRBJ1-2; perhaps TRBD1 as D (5 bases). Trimming left V 0 bases short and J 7 bases short, with 18 bases between. Germline loops: CDR1 SGHTA, CDR2 FQGNSA. This CDR3 is built from 16 residues. The CDR3 loop is CASSLAWGIRVGGYTF. The CDR3 DNA is TGTGCCAGCAGCTTAGCGTGGGGGATCCGAGTTGGTGGCTACACCTTC. The full variable domain, completed using reference TRBV7-2 and TRBJ1-2, is GAGVSQSPSNKVTEKGKDVELRCDPISGHTALYWYRQSLGQGLEFLIYFQGNSAPDKSGLPSDRFSAERTGGSVSTLTIQRTQQEDSAVYLCASSLAWGIRVGGYTFGSGTRLTVV.

The genes are TRBV19 and TRBJ1-1, with 7 positions matching TRBD1. Losses at the gene ends were 5 bases for V and 2 bases for J; bases not matched to a gene: 11. In germline, CDR1 is LNHDA, CDR2 SQIVND (reference sequence). The CDR3 length is 16 residues. CDR3 sequence: CASSLPTGTANTEAFF. In nucleotides, the CDR3 is TGTGCCAGTAGTTTACCAACCGGGACAGCTAACACTGAAGCTTTCTTT.

The CDR3: CASQGAGYYEQYF. DNA of the CDR3: TGTGCCTCCCAAGGGGCGGGGTACTACGAGCAGTACTTC. The chain uses TRBV6-5 and TRBJ2-7, with a weak D call TRBD2 (6 bases). CDR1 and CDR2 (germline): MNHEY, SVGAGI. V gave up 11 bases and J gave up 3 bases, with 17 bases separating them. The CDR3 length is 13 residues.

V gene TRBV4-1 combines with J gene TRBJ2-1, with D tentatively TRBD2 (5 bases). The CDR3 runs 18 residues. Trimming removed 0 bases at V and 10 bases at J, with 25 bases between. Per germline, CDR1 MGHRA and CDR2 YSYEKL. In nucleotides, the CDR3 is TGCGCCAGCAGCCAAGAAGGGCGGCTAGCCCCCCGGGCCGGGGAGCAGTTCTTC. It encodes CASSQEGRLAPRAGEQFF.

The chain uses TRBV12-3 or TRBV12-4 and TRBJ1-1; perhaps TRBD1 as D (5 bases). The CDR3 has 12 amino acids. The V and J ends lost 6 bases and 4 bases respectively, with 9 bases between them. CDR3 sequence reads: CASSDRPTEAFF. CDR3 nucleotides: TGTGCCAGCAGCGACAGACCCACTGAAGCTTTCTTT.